The 10 T cell receptor beta chains listed next were all sequenced from one sample in a study of cytomegalovirus exposure and HLA in healthy donors. It was with 60 Vbeta and 13 Jbeta primers that the PCR ran. The repertoire was sequenced with immunoSEQ multiplex PCR; TCRdb's copy has only in-frame clones and lacks some. In the table there are roughly 80,000 clones, approximately 74% of which are singletons. Sequenced sample: PBMCs. The receptors come from a woman aged 50 to 65 in good health and CMV-seropositive.

The chain recombines TRBV2 with TRBJ1-1; 7 nucleotides match TRBD1. The junction had 7 bases not matched to a gene; V was cut back by 1 base and J by 11 bases. CDR3 length: 13 amino acids. Germline V gives CDR1 SNHLY, CDR2 FYNNEI. CDR3 residues: CASSEEGAGTAFF. In DNA, the CDR3 is TGTGCCAGCAGTGAAGAGGGGGCAGGGACGGCTTTCTTT.

The chain recombines TRBV5-4 with TRBJ2-7; 10 bases are a match to TRBD2. V was pared by 0 bases and J by 6 bases, with 3 bases of the junction left unmatched. Germline CDR1 reads SGHNT; CDR2 reads YYREEE (reference sequence). This CDR3 comprises 14 residues. DNA of the CDR3: TGTGCCAGCAGCTTGGCTAGCGGGAGTTTCGAGCAGTACTTC. Residues: CASSLASGSFEQYF.

V usage is TRBV7-9 and J usage is TRBJ1-4; D unclear. CDR1 SEHNR and CDR2 FQNEAQ come from the germline V gene (reference sequence). The length of the CDR3 is 14 residues. V was shortened by 7 bases and J by 5 bases, with 14 bases between the two germline ends. CDR3 DNA sequence: TGTGCCAGCACACAAACGGGGTCCAATGAAAAACTGTTTTTT. Translating gives CASTQTGSNEKLFF.

The genes are TRBV2 and TRBJ1-3; 9 bases agree with TRBD1. Germline CDR1 and CDR2: SNHLY and FYNNEI. Trimming took 7 bases from V and 8 from J; bases not matched to a gene: 9. This CDR3 has 14 amino acids. CDR3 nucleotides: TGTGCCAGCAAGCTGACAGGGGGTCGTGACACCATATATTTT. Protein: CASKLTGGRDTIYF. The whole variable domain, filled in from reference TRBV2 and TRBJ1-3, reads EPEVTQTPSHQVTQMGQEVILRCVPISNHLYFYWYRQILGQKVEFLVSFYNNEISEKSEIFDDQFSVERPDGSNFTLKIRSTKLEDSAMYFCASKLTGGRDTIYFGEGSWLTVV.

As concerns this clone: Compared with germline, one end of the junction differs, possibly owing to a read error. The rearrangement uses TRBV29-1 and TRBJ2-7, with TRBD1 identical over 9 bases. Germline CDR1 is SQVTM and CDR2 is ANQGSEA. The CDR3 is 14 amino acids. Written as DNA, the CDR3 is TGCAGCGTTGAAAAGACAGGGGGGTCCTACGAGCGGTACTTC. Its translation: CSVEKTGGSYERYF.

This clone has a single count. This chain uses TRBV25-1 with TRBJ1-5; D perhaps matches TRBD1 (5 bases). The length of the CDR3 is 14 residues. Germline-derived CDR1 and CDR2 are MGHDK and SYGVNS. Trimming cost V 6 bases and J 4 bases, with 13 bases left between them. The chain's CDR3 is CASSGRGGNQPQHF. The CDR3 DNA is TGTGCCAGCAGCGGCCGGGGGGGAAATCAGCCCCAGCATTTT. Based on the CDR3 plus reference TRBV25-1 and TRBJ1-5, the full variable domain is EADIYQTPRYLVIGTGKKITLECSQTMGHDKMYWYQQDPGMELHLIHYSYGVNSTEKGDLSSESTVSRIRTEHFPLTLESARPSHTSQYLCASSGRGGNQPQHFGDGTRLSIL.

The J gene is TRBJ1-1, the V gene TRBV4-1; no reliable D call. V lost 0 bases, J lost 1 base, and 15 bases lay in between. The length of the CDR3 is 17 residues. Germline CDR1 MGHRA, CDR2 YSYEKL. The CDR3 is CASSQDLKRLPNTEAFF. CDR3 in DNA: TGCGCCAGCAGCCAAGATTTAAAGCGGCTGCCGAACACTGAAGCTTTCTTT.

V usage is TRBV4-1 and J usage is TRBJ2-2; D is perhaps TRBD1 (5 bases). From germline, CDR1 is MGHRA and CDR2 YSYEKL. The ends were cut back, 1 base at V and 0 bases at J, with 15 bases in the middle. CDR3 length: 18 residues. The DNA for the CDR3 is TGCGCCAGCAGCCAAGTTTGGGGCGGACATGCGAACACCGGGGAGCTGTTTTTT. Protein product: CASSQVWGGHANTGELFF.

The count of this clone is one. V is TRBV11-3 and J is TRBJ1-1, with D possibly matching TRBD1 (6 bases). Germline CDR1 SGHNT, CDR2 YENEEA. The CDR3 has 18 residues. V gave up 3 bases and J gave up 0 bases, with 20 bases separating them. CDR3 nucleotides: TGTGCCAGCAGCTTGTCCCTGACAGGCGGGAGCATGAACACTGAAGCTTTCTTT. Protein product: CASSLSLTGGSMNTEAFF.

This clone was detected only a few times. The genes are TRBV28 and TRBJ1-6; D is perhaps TRBD1 (6 bases). Trimming stripped 1 base from V and 4 bases from J, with 14 bases between. This CDR3 is 17 amino acids long. Germline V CDR1 and CDR2: MDHEN, SYDVKM. In DNA form, the CDR3 reads TGTGCCAGCAGTTTATTGTCCGGACAGAATTATAATTCACCCCTCCACTTT. Translating gives CASSLLSGQNYNSPLHF.